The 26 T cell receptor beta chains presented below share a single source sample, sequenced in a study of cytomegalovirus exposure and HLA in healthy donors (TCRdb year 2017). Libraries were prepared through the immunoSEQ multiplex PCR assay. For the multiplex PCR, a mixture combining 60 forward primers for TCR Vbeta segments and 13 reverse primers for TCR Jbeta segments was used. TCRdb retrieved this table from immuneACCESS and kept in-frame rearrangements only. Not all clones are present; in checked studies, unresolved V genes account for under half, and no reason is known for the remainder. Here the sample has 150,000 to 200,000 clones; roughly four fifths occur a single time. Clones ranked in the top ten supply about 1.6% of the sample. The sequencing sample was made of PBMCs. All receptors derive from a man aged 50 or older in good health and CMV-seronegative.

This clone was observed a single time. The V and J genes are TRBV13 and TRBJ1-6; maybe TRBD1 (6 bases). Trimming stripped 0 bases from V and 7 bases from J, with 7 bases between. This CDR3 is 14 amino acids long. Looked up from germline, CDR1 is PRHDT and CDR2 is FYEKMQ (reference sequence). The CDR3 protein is CASSLGDRNSPLHF. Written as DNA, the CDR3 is TGTGCCAGCAGCTTAGGGGACAGAAATTCACCCCTCCACTTT.

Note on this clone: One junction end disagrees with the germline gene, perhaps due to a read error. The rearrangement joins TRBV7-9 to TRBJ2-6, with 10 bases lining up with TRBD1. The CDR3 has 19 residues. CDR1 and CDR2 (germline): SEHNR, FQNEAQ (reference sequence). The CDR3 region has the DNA TGTTCCAGCAGCTTTCGCGTGGGACAGGGGTTCTCTGGGGCCAACGTCCTGACTTTC. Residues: CSSSFRVGQGFSGANVLTF.

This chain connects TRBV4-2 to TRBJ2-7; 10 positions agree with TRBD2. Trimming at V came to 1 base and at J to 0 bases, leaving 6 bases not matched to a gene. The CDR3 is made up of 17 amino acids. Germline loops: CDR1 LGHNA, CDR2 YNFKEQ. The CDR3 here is CASSQGVAGGSSYEQYF. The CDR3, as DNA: TGTGCCAGCAGCCAAGGGGTAGCGGGGGGAAGCTCCTACGAGCAGTACTTC.

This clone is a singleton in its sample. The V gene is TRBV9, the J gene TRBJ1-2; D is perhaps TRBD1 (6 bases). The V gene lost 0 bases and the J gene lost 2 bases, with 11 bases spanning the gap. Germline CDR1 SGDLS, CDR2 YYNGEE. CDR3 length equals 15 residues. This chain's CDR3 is CASSVGRTVNYGYTF. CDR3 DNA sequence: TGTGCCAGCAGCGTAGGAAGGACAGTGAACTATGGCTACACCTTC.

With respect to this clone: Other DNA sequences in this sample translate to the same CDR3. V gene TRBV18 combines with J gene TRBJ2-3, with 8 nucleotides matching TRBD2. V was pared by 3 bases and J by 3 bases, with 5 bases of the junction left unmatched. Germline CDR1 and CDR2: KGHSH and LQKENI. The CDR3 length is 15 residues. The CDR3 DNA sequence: TGTGCCAGCTCACCCTTAGCGGGGAGTACAGATACGCAGTATTTT. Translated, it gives CASSPLAGSTDTQYF.

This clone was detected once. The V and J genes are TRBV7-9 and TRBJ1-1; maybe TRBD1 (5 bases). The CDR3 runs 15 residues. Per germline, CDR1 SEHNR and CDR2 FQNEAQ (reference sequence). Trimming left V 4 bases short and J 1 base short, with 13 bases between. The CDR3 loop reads CASSSRGAGNTEAFF. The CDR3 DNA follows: TGTGCCAGCAGCTCAAGGGGCGCCGGGAACACTGAAGCTTTCTTT.

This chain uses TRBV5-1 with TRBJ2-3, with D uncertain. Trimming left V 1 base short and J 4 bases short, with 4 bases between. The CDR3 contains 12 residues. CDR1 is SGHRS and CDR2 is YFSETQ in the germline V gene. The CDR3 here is CASSLHADTQYF. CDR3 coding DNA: TGCGCCAGCAGCTTGCATGCAGATACGCAGTATTTT.

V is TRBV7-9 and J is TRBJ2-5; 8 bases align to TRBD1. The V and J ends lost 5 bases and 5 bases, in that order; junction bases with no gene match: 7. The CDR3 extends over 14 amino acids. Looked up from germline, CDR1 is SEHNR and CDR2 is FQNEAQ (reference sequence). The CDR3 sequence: CASSPTGDPETQYF. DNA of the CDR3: TGTGCCAGCAGCCCGACAGGGGATCCTGAGACCCAGTACTTC.

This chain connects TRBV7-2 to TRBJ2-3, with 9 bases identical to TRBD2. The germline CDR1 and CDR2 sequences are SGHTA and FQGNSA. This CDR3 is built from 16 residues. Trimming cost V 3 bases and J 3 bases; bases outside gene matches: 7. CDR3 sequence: CASSFAGGPRTDTQYF. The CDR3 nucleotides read TGTGCCAGCAGCTTTGCGGGGGGGCCGAGGACAGATACGCAGTATTTT.

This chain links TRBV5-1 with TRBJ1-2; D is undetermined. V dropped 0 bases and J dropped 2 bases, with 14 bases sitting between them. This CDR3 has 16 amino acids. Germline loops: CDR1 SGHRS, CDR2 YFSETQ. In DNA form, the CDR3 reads TGCGCCAGCAGCTTGGAACAACATAATCCAAACTATGGCTACACCTTC. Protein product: CASSLEQHNPNYGYTF.

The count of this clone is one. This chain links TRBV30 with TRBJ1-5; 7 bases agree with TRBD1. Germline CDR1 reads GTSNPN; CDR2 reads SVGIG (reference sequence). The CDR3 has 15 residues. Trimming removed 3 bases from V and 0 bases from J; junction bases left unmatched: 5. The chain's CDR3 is CAWSLGQYSNQPQHF. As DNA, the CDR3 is TGTGCCTGGAGCCTGGGACAGTATAGCAATCAGCCCCAGCATTTT.

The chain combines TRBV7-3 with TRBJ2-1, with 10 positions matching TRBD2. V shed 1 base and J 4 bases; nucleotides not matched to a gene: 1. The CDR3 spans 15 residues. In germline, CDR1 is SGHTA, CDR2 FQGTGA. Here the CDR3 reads CASSLRTSGYNEQFF. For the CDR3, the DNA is TGTGCCAGCAGCTTAAGGACTAGCGGATACAATGAGCAGTTCTTC.

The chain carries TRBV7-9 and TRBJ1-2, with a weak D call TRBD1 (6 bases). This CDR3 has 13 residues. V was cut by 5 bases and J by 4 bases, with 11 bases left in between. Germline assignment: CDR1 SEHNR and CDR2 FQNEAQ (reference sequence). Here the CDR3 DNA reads TGTGCCAGCAGCCTCGGGACACTCTATGGCTACACCTTC. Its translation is CASSLGTLYGYTF. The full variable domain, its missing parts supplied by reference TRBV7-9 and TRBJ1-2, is DTGVSQNPRHKITKRGQNVTFRCDPISEHNRLYWYRQTLGQGPEFLTYFQNEAQLEKSRLLSDRFSAERPKGSFSTLEIQRTEQGDSAMYLCASSLGTLYGYTFGSGTRLTVV.

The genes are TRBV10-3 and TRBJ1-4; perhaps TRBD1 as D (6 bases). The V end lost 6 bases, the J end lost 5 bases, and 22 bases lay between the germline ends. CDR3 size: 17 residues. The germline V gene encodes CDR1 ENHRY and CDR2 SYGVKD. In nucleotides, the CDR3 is TGTGCCATCAGCAATTCAGATATTGAGGGGGTAAATGAAAAACTGTTTTTT. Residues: CAISNSDIEGVNEKLFF.

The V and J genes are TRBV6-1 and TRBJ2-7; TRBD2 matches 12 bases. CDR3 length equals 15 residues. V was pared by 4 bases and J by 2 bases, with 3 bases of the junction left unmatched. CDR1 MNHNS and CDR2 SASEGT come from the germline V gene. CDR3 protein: CASSVSSGGAYEQYF. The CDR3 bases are TGTGCCAGCAGTGTATCTAGCGGGGGGGCCTACGAGCAGTACTTC.

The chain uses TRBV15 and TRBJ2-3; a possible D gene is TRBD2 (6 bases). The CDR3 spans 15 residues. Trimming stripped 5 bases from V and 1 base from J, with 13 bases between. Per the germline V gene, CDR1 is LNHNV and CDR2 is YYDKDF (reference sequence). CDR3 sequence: CATSSLEGGTDTQYF. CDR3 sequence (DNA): TGTGCCACCAGCTCCCTGGAGGGAGGCACAGATACGCAGTATTTT.

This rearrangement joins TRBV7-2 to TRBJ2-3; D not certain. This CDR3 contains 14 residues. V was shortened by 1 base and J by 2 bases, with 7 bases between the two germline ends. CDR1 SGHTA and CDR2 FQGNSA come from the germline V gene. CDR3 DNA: TGTGCCAGCAGCTTAGGTCAGGACACAGATACGCAGTATTTT. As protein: CASSLGQDTDTQYF.

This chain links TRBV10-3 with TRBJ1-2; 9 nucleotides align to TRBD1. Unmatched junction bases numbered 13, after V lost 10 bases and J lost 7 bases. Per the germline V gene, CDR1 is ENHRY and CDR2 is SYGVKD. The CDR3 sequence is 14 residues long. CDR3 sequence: CATQSGQGTSGYTF. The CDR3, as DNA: TGTGCCACCCAATCGGGACAGGGAACTAGTGGCTACACCTTC.

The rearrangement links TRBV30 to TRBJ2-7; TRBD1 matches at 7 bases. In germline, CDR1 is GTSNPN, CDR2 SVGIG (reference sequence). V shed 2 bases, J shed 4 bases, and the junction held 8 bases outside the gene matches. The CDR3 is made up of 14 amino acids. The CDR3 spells CAWSKQVRGYEQYF. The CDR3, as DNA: TGTGCCTGGAGTAAGCAAGTCAGGGGGTACGAGCAGTACTTC.

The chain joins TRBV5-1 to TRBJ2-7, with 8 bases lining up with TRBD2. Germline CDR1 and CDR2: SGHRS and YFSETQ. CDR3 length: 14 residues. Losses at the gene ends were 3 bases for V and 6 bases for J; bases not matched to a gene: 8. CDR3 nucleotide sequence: TGCGCCAGCAGCTGGTCCGGACGGGGGGGCGAGCAGTACTTC. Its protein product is CASSWSGRGGEQYF.

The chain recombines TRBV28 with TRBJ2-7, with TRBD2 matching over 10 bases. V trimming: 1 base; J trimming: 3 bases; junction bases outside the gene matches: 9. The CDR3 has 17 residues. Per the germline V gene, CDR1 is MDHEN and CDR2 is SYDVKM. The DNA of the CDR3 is TGTGCCAGCAGTTTATCCGGGGCTAGCGGGAGACGCTACGAGCAGTACTTC. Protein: CASSLSGASGRRYEQYF.

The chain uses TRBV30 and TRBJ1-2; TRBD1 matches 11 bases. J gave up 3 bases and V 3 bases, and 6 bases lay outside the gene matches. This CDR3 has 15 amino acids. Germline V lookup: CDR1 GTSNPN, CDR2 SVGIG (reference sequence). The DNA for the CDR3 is TGTGCCTGGAGAGCGGGACAGGGGGTTTACTATGGCTACACCTTC. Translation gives CAWRAGQGVYYGYTF.

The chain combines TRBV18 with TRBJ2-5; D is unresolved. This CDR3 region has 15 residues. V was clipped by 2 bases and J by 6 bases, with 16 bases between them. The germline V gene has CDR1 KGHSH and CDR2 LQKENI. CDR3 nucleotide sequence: TGTGCCAGCTCACCAGTCGATAGATCGGTCCAGACCCAGTACTTC. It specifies CASSPVDRSVQTQYF.

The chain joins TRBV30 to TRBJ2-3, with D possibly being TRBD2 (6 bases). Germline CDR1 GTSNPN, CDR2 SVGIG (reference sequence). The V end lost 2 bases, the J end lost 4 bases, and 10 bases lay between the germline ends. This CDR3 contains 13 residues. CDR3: CAWSFGGADTQYF. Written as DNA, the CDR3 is TGTGCCTGGAGTTTTGGCGGGGCAGATACGCAGTATTTT. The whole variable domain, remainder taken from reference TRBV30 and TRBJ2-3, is SQTIHQWPATLVQPVGSPLSLECTVEGTSNPNLYWYRQAAGRGLQLLFYSVGIGQISSEVPQNLSASRPQDRQFILSSKKLLLSDSGFYLCAWSFGGADTQYFGPGTRLTVL.

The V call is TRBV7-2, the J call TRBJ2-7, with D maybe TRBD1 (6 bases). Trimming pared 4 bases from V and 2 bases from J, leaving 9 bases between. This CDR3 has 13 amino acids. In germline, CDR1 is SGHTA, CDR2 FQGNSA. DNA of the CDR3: TGTGCCAGCAGCTCCGGACAGACCTACGAGCAGTACTTC. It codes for CASSSGQTYEQYF. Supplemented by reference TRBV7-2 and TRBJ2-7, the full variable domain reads GAGVSQSPSNKVTEKGKDVELRCDPISGHTALYWYRQSLGQGLEFLIYFQGNSAPDKSGLPSDRFSAERTGGSVSTLTIQRTQQEDSAVYLCASSSGQTYEQYFGPGTRLTVT.

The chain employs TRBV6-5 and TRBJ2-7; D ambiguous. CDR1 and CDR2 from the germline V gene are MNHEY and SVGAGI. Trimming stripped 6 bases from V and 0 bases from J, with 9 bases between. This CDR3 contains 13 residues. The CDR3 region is CASRNSASYEQYF. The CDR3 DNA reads TGTGCCAGCAGGAACAGTGCCTCCTACGAGCAGTACTTC.